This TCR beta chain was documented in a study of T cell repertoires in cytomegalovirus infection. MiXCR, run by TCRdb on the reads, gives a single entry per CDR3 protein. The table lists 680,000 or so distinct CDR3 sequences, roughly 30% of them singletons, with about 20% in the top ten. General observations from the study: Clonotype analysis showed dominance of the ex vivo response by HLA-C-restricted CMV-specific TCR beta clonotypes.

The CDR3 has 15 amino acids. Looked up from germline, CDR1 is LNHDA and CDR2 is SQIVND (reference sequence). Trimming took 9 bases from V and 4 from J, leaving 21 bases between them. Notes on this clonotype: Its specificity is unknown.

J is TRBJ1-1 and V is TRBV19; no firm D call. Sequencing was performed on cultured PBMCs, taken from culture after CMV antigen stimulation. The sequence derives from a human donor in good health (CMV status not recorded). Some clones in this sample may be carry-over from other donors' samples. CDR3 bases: TGTGCCAGCTCTGGAAAACAAGCCGTGGGCACTGAAGCTTTCTTT. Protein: CASSGKQAVGTEAFF. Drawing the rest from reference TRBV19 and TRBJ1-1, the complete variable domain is DGGITQSPKYLFRKEGQNVTLSCEQNLNHDAMYWYRQDPGQGLRLIYYSQIVNDFQKGDIAEGYSVSREKKESFPLTVTSAQKNPTAFYLCASSGKQAVGTEAFFGQGTRLTVV.